This TCR beta chain was identified in a study of blood T cell repertoires in COVID-19. Germline-derived CDR1 and CDR2 are LNHDA and SQIVND (reference sequence). V lost 3 bases to trimming and J lost 0 bases, with 12 bases between them. The CDR3 consists of 16 residues. Some clones are missing from TCRdb's copy, which holds only in-frame ones; the method was immunoSEQ multiplex PCR. This table holds about 170,000 clones, 84% found once. J is TRBJ2-4 and V is TRBV19, with TRBD2 as a possible D gene (5 bases). Sequenced sample: peripheral blood. This receptor was taken from a man aged 35 to 55 who had recovered from COVID-19. CDR3 sequence: CASSIQDRGAKNIQYF. CDR3 bases: TGTGCCAGTAGTATCCAGGATCGGGGAGCCAAAAACATTCAGTACTTC. The whole variable domain, filled in from reference TRBV19 and TRBJ2-4, reads DGGITQSPKYLFRKEGQNVTLSCEQNLNHDAMYWYRQDPGQGLRLIYYSQIVNDFQKGDIAEGYSVSREKKESFPLTVTSAQKNPTAFYLCASSIQDRGAKNIQYFGAGTRLSVL.